This record looks at one T cell receptor beta chain sequence and its context. The antigen is unknown. The sample originates from a study of T cell repertoires in cytomegalovirus infection. Turning to the study itself: Peptides in the study included HLA-C-restricted and HLA-B-restricted CMV epitopes. CMV infection and matching HLA type were both indicated by public TCR beta signatures.

TCRdb re-called the reads through MiXCR, storing one row per CDR3 protein. The sample has approximately 390,000 distinct CDR3 sequences; roughly a third are singletons. The sequence derives from a human donor in good health (CMV status not recorded). Some clones in this sample may be carry-over from other donors' samples. The specimen was cultured PBMCs, collected from culture after CMV antigen stimulation.

The CDR3 sequence is CASGFSGTGLETQYF. The DNA of the CDR3 is TGTGCTAGTGGTTTCTCCGGGACAGGGTTAGAGACCCAGTACTTC. J is TRBJ2-5 and V is TRBV12-5; 9 bases align to TRBD1. The CDR3 has 15 residues. CDR1 is LGHNT, CDR2 FRNRAP, per germline. Losses at the gene ends were 3 bases for V and 4 bases for J; bases not matched to a gene: 6.